A single sample is the source of the 24 T cell receptor beta chains below, sequenced in a study of human thymus T cells. Resected material from corrective heart surgery provided the thymus tissue analysed. Measured with immunoSEQ multiplex PCR; TCRdb has only the in-frame clones, and not every one. The sample carries 86,000 or so clones, around 96% recorded once. The sequenced material came from thymus tissue. The receptors were gathered from a boy under three years old with a congenital heart defect but otherwise immunologically healthy.

The V gene is TRBV27, the J gene TRBJ1-1; the D is unclear. The CDR3 runs to 14 residues. Germline CDR1 is MNHEY and CDR2 is SMNVEV (reference sequence). The V end was cut by 5 bases, the J end by 3 bases, with 13 bases between. CDR3 DNA sequence: TGTGCCAGCAGTCTCGGACGGGAGGACACTGAAGCTTTCTTT. Translating gives CASSLGREDTEAFF.

V gene TRBV5-4 combines with J gene TRBJ2-7, with 9 bases aligning to TRBD2. The CDR3 is made up of 16 amino acids. Germline lookup yields CDR1 SGHNT and CDR2 YYREEE (reference sequence). V shed 5 bases, J shed 2 bases, and the junction held 11 bases outside the gene matches. CDR3 in DNA: TGTGCCAGCAGTTCTTACAAGGCGGGAGGGCCCTACGAGCAGTACTTC. It yields the protein CASSSYKAGGPYEQYF.

The V and J genes are TRBV11-2 and TRBJ2-1; a weak D match, TRBD2 (6 bases). This CDR3 has 17 residues. Germline V lookup: CDR1 SGHAT, CDR2 FQNNGV. Trimming removed 7 bases at V and 4 bases at J, with 23 bases between. The CDR3 coding sequence is TGTGCCAGCACTAATCACAGCGGGTCGGGTATTTACAATGAGCAGTTCTTC. As protein: CASTNHSGSGIYNEQFF.

The chain has TRBV6-5 and TRBJ1-1; D is possibly TRBD1 (5 bases). This CDR3 is 16 amino acids long. CDR1 MNHEY and CDR2 SVGAGI come from the germline V gene. Trimming removed 2 bases at V and 3 bases at J, with 16 bases between. CDR3 protein: CASSYAHGHLDTEAFF. Here the CDR3 DNA reads TGTGCCAGCAGTTACGCCCACGGACATCTCGACACTGAAGCTTTCTTT.

The chain combines TRBV5-7 with TRBJ2-5, with 9 bases identical to TRBD2. TRBV5-7 is known as an ORF, though its function is uncertain. CDR3 length: 16 amino acids. With 3 bases clipped from V and 1 base from J, the junction kept 7 bases outside the gene matches. This chain's CDR3 is CASSYLRLAVQETQYF. The CDR3 nucleotides are TGTGCCAGCAGCTACCTCAGACTAGCGGTCCAAGAGACCCAGTACTTC.

This sequence joins TRBV18 and TRBJ2-1; D gene uncertain. V was pared by 0 bases and J by 5 bases, with 8 bases between. This CDR3 is 14 amino acids long. Germline lookup yields CDR1 KGHSH and CDR2 LQKENI. This CDR3 reads CASSPPNRHNEQFF. The CDR3 nucleotides read TGTGCCAGCTCACCACCAAACAGACACAATGAGCAGTTCTTC.

The chain uses TRBV28 and TRBJ2-7; 13 bases are shared with TRBD2. Unmatched junction bases numbered 16, after V lost 5 bases and J lost 3 bases. Germline V gene sequence: CDR1 MDHEN, CDR2 SYDVKM. The CDR3 is 19 residues long. The CDR3 coding sequence is TGTGCCAGCAGTCAAAGGACTAGCGGGAGCAAGTTGCATTTCTACGAGCAGTACTTC. Protein: CASSQRTSGSKLHFYEQYF.

The chain couples TRBV6-5 to TRBJ2-6; weak D call: TRBD2 (5 bases). CDR3 length: 15 amino acids. The germline gives CDR1 MNHEY, CDR2 SVGAGI. V lost 10 bases and J 0 bases, leaving 13 bases between the germline ends. For the CDR3, the DNA is TGTGCCATCAGCCCCCGGGACTCTGGGGCCAACGTCCTGACTTTC. Residues: CAISPRDSGANVLTF.

This clone was picked up one time. The rearrangement links TRBV7-2 to TRBJ1-4; 7 bases match TRBD1. This CDR3 comprises 15 residues. CDR1 and CDR2 from the germline V gene are SGHTA and FQGNSA. Trimming took 5 bases from V and 8 from J; bases not matched to a gene: 11. CDR3: CASSQGGGPQEKLFF. The CDR3 DNA reads as TGTGCCAGCAGCCAGGGGGGGGGTCCCCAGGAAAAACTGTTTTTT.

This chain uses TRBV5-4 with TRBJ2-1, with TRBD2 matching 14 bases. With V trimmed by 5 bases and J by 3 bases, 4 bases remained unmatched. Germline V gene data show CDR1 as SGHNT and CDR2 as YYREEE (reference sequence). This CDR3 has 16 amino acids. CDR3 nucleotides: TGTGCCAGCAGTTCCGGGACTAGCGGGGGCTACAATGAGCAGTTCTTC. It encodes CASSSGTSGGYNEQFF.

The chain couples TRBV5-5 to TRBJ1-4; TRBD1 might be the D (5 bases). V lost 3 bases, J lost 4 bases, and 19 bases lay in between. The V gene's germline CDR1 is SGHKS and CDR2 YYEKEE (reference sequence). This CDR3 contains 17 residues. The CDR3: CASSSPANRPNNEKLFF. CDR3 in DNA: TGTGCCAGCAGCTCTCCGGCCAACAGGCCAAATAATGAAAAACTGTTTTTT.

The chain is built from TRBV12-5 and TRBJ1-1, with 7 nucleotides matching TRBD1. The germline gives CDR1 LGHNT, CDR2 FRNRAP. V dropped 5 bases and J dropped 0; count of bases not matched to a gene: 15. The CDR3 is made up of 18 amino acids. The CDR3, as DNA: TGTGCTAGTGGTAAGGACAGGCTCGGAACGTCTATGAACACTGAAGCTTTCTTT. As protein: CASGKDRLGTSMNTEAFF.

This chain uses TRBV11-2 with TRBJ1-6; unclear D gene. Germline values: CDR1 SGHAT, CDR2 FQNNGV. V lost 3 bases to trimming and J lost 17 bases, with 11 bases between them. The CDR3 totals 11 residues. CDR3 nucleotide sequence: TGTGCCAGCAGCTTTGGGCACCGTATCCACTTT. Its translation: CASSFGHRIHF.

This chain uses TRBV6-5 with TRBJ1-1; 10 bases align to TRBD1. The CDR3 runs 14 residues. After removal of 5 bases from V and 1 base from J, the junction contained 1 base not matched to a gene. Germline V gene data show CDR1 as MNHEY and CDR2 as SVGAGI. DNA for the CDR3: TGTGCCAGCAGTCGGGACAGGGGGAACACTGAAGCTTTCTTT. The encoded protein is CASSRDRGNTEAFF.

V usage is TRBV7-9 and J usage is TRBJ2-5, with TRBD2 matching 11 bases. The germline V gene encodes CDR1 SEHNR and CDR2 FQNEAQ (reference sequence). CDR3 length: 17 residues. Trimming took 1 base from V and 0 from J; bases not matched to a gene: 4. The CDR3 DNA sequence: TGTGCCAGCAGCTTAGGACTAGCGGGGCTTTACCAAGAGACCCAGTACTTC. Its protein is CASSLGLAGLYQETQYF.

The chain links TRBV7-2 to TRBJ1-2; 9 bases align to TRBD1. Germline values: CDR1 SGHTA, CDR2 FQGNSA. The CDR3 has 15 residues. The J segment lost 8 bases and the V segment lost 5 bases, leaving 12 bases of the junction unmatched. The CDR3 DNA reads TGTGCCAGCAGCAGCACCCTACAGGGGGCGCTGGGCTACACCTTC. This sequence encodes CASSSTLQGALGYTF.

The chain has TRBV2 and TRBJ1-4, with D unclear. Trimming removed 3 bases at V and 4 bases at J, with 9 bases between. The CDR3 is 14 residues long. The germline gives CDR1 SNHLY, CDR2 FYNNEI. In DNA, the CDR3 is TGTGCCAGCAGTGATAGACCCCTTAATGAAAAACTGTTTTTT. This codes for CASSDRPLNEKLFF.

V and J are TRBV25-1 and TRBJ2-5; tentative D call: TRBD1 (6 bases). The CDR3 loop spans 15 amino acids. Trimming removed 3 bases at V and 1 base at J, with 12 bases between. Germline CDR1 is MGHDK and CDR2 is SYGVNS. In nucleotides, the CDR3 is TGTGCCAGCAGTGAGACGGGGACATCCCAAGAGACCCAGTACTTC. The encoded protein is CASSETGTSQETQYF.

The chain combines TRBV27 with TRBJ1-1; D possibly corresponds to TRBD1 (6 bases). Trimming shortened V by 6 bases and J by 1 base, and 9 bases separated the two germline ends. CDR1 MNHEY and CDR2 SMNVEV come from the germline V gene (reference sequence). The CDR3 covers 13 residues. As DNA, the CDR3 is TGTGCCAGCAGGGCGGGACAGAACACTGAAGCTTTCTTT. Translating it yields CASRAGQNTEAFF.

The V gene is TRBV7-2, the J gene TRBJ2-2; the D is unclear. The ends were cut back, 3 bases at V and 2 bases at J, with 10 bases in the middle. Germline CDR1 SGHTA, CDR2 FQGNSA. This CDR3 comprises 15 residues. The CDR3 nucleotides are TGTGCCAGCAGCTTCGACGTCAAAAACACCGGGGAGCTGTTTTTT. This encodes CASSFDVKNTGELFF.

The rearrangement joins TRBV5-8 to TRBJ1-5; TRBD1 is a possible D gene (6 bases). Germline V CDR1 and CDR2: SGHTS, YDEGEE. CDR3 length: 17 amino acids. V was shortened by 2 bases and J by 5 bases, with 20 bases between the two germline ends. Written as DNA, the CDR3 is TGTGCCAGCAGCTTATGCGGGAGTGACAGGCCTTATCAGCCCCAGCATTTT. It encodes CASSLCGSDRPYQPQHF. The full variable domain, its missing parts supplied by reference TRBV5-8 and TRBJ1-5, is EAGVTQSPTHLIKTRGQQATLRCSPISGHTSVYWYQQALGLGLQFLLWYDEGEERNRGNFPPRFSGRQFPNYSSELNVNALELEDSALYLCASSLCGSDRPYQPQHFGDGTRLSIL.

The rearrangement joins TRBV7-9 to TRBJ2-1; D is tentatively TRBD1 or TRBD2 (6 bases each). Germline V gene sequence: CDR1 SEHNR, CDR2 FQNEAQ (reference sequence). With 1 base removed from V and 8 bases from J, the gap between germline ends came to 15 bases. The CDR3 consists of 15 residues. Here the CDR3 reads CASSLEWGAPDEQFF. In DNA form, the CDR3 reads TGTGCCAGCAGCTTAGAATGGGGGGCGCCGGATGAGCAGTTCTTC. Filled out from reference TRBV7-9 and TRBJ2-1, the complete variable domain reads DTGVSQNPRHKITKRGQNVTFRCDPISEHNRLYWYRQTLGQGPEFLTYFQNEAQLEKSRLLSDRFSAERPKGSFSTLEIQRTEQGDSAMYLCASSLEWGAPDEQFFGPGTRLTVL.

This chain uses TRBV28 with TRBJ2-7, with TRBD2 as a possible D gene (6 bases). Germline CDR1 is MDHEN and CDR2 is SYDVKM. The CDR3 totals 15 residues. V lost 2 bases, J lost 0 bases, and 11 bases lay in between. CDR3 DNA sequence: TGTGCCAGCAGTTTAAAGCGCGGGAACTCCTACGAGCAGTACTTC. It yields the protein CASSLKRGNSYEQYF.

The chain uses TRBV23-1 and TRBJ1-2; the D is unclear. TRBV23-1 is designated an ORF whose function remains uncertain. V lost 4 bases and J 1 base, leaving 13 bases between the germline ends. The CDR3 contains 15 residues. Here the CDR3 DNA reads TGCGCCAGCAGTCCCCGGGGAGTACTTAACTATGGCTACACCTTC. Encoded protein: CASSPRGVLNYGYTF.